One sample yielded the 28 T cell receptor beta chains listed below, sequenced in a study of T cell repertoires in aging, cancer and after chemotherapy. Multiplex touch-down PCR with TRB-A/B primers amplified rearranged V-D-J TRB sequences. TCRdb used MiXCR to reprocess the multiplex PCR reads, holding one entry per CDR3 protein. There are about 13,000 distinct CDR3 sequences in the sample; roughly a quarter occur only once, and roughly 8.8% lies in the top ten. Amplification of TCR beta used genomic DNA extracted from peripheral blood. Sequenced: blood. These receptors came from a human donor with a blood cancer.

As concerns this clonotype: A much larger clone is a single base away; this may be a read error. The CDR3 protein is CASSERRELHNEQFF. CDR3 DNA sequence: TGTGCCAGCAGTGAAAGGCGGGAGCTCCACAATGAGCAGTTCTTC. This chain joins TRBV27 and TRBJ2-1; 7 nucleotides match TRBD2. CDR1 and CDR2 (germline): MNHEY, SMNVEV (reference sequence). V shed 5 bases and J 5 bases; nucleotides not matched to a gene: 9. This CDR3 region has 15 residues.

This clonotype rates as medium-sized. This chain joins TRBV19 and TRBJ1-2; 7 bases map to TRBD1. The CDR3 has 11 amino acids. V lost 10 bases, J lost 8 bases, and 7 bases stayed unmatched. Germline CDR1 and CDR2: LNHDA and SQIVND (reference sequence). Here the CDR3 reads CATQLQGGYTF. The CDR3 nucleotides are TGTGCCACTCAATTACAGGGGGGCTACACCTTC.

In its sample, this clonotype is medium-sized. The chain recombines TRBV30 with TRBJ2-2; D not resolved. The CDR3 has 13 amino acids. Per the germline V gene, CDR1 is GTSNPN and CDR2 is SVGIG (reference sequence). Trimming shortened V by 0 bases and J by 5 bases, and 7 bases separated the two germline ends. The DNA for the CDR3 is TGTGCCTGGAGTGTACAACAAACCGGGGAGCTGTTTTTT. Translated, it gives CAWSVQQTGELFF.

For this clonotype: One end of the junction is discordant with germline, which a read error may explain. The chain links TRBV5-6 to TRBJ2-1; tentatively, D is TRBD2 (6 bases). Germline assignment: CDR1 SGHDT and CDR2 YYEEEE. The CDR3 length is 16 residues. In DNA form, the CDR3 reads TGCGCCAGCAGCTCCACCTCCGGAGGGTTTTACAATGAGCAGTTCTTC. Translating it yields CASSSTSGGFYNEQFF.

Relative to its sample, this clonotype is medium-sized (0.01 to 0.1%). The chain couples TRBV6-5 to TRBJ2-7; perhaps D is TRBD1 or TRBD2 (5 bases each). In germline, CDR1 is MNHEY, CDR2 SVGAGI. The CDR3 consists of 15 residues. V was clipped by 2 bases and J by 3 bases, with 14 bases between them. CDR3: CASSYQAAGSYEQYF. In DNA, the CDR3 is TGTGCCAGCAGTTACCAAGCCGCAGGGAGCTACGAGCAGTACTTC.

The rearrangement uses TRBV12-3 or TRBV12-4 and TRBJ2-2, with TRBD2 as a possible D gene (7 bases). This CDR3 has 14 amino acids. Trimming took off 11 bases at V and 0 bases at J, with 13 bases between the two ends. The chain's CDR3 is CAGGAGPNTGELFF. In DNA, the CDR3 is TGTGCCGGGGGGGCGGGGCCGAACACCGGGGAGCTGTTTTTT.

This chain links TRBV27 with TRBJ2-1, with TRBD2 identical over 9 bases. Germline V lookup: CDR1 MNHEY, CDR2 SMNVEV (reference sequence). CDR3 length equals 17 residues. V gave up 6 bases and J gave up 8 bases; unmatched junction bases: 17. The CDR3 DNA is TGTGCCAGCAGCCGTGCGGTAGGCGGGGGGGCCATTCATGAGCAGTTCTTC. Translating it yields CASSRAVGGGAIHEQFF.

DNA of the CDR3: TGCAGCGCCAAGACAGGGGAGGATTCACCCCTCCACTTT. Its translation is CSAKTGEDSPLHF. V usage is TRBV29-1 and J usage is TRBJ1-6, with TRBD1 matching 8 bases. Losses at the gene ends were 7 bases for V and 8 bases for J; bases not matched to a gene: 7. Germline assignment: CDR1 SQVTM and CDR2 ANQGSEA. The CDR3 contains 13 residues. The whole variable domain, remainder taken from reference TRBV29-1 and TRBJ1-6, is SAVISQKPSRDICQRGTSLTIQCQVDSQVTMMFWYRQQPGQSLTLIATANQGSEATYESGFVIDKFPISRPNLTFSTLTVSNMSPEDSSIYLCSAKTGEDSPLHFGNGTRLTVT.

Notes on this clonotype: A much larger clone is a single base away; this may be a read error. The chain combines TRBV18 with TRBJ2-6, with D unclear. The V end lost 3 bases, the J end lost 2 bases, and 11 bases lay between the germline ends. The CDR3 loop spans 16 amino acids. CDR1 is KGHSH and CDR2 is LQKENI in the germline V gene. The CDR3 loop is CASSPRVLAGANVLTF. CDR3 coding DNA: TGTGCCAGCTCACCTCGGGTCCTCGCTGGGGCCAACGTCCTGACTTTC.

This sequence joins TRBV20-1 and TRBJ1-4; possibly TRBD1 for D (5 bases). The germline gives CDR1 DFQATT, CDR2 SNEGSKA (reference sequence). The CDR3 runs 12 residues. CDR3 in amino acids: CSSGPINEKLFF. CDR3 sequence (DNA): TGCAGCTCGGGACCCATTAATGAAAAACTGTTTTTT.

In regard to this clonotype: One base away lies a much larger clone, so this may be a sequencing read error. The genes are TRBV6-5 and TRBJ2-5; 9 bases map to TRBD1. Germline CDR1 and CDR2: MNHEY and SVGAGI. The CDR3 is 18 amino acids. CDR3 in amino acids: CASCYFRNTGGLRETQYF. The CDR3 bases are TGTGCCAGCTGTTACTTCAGAAATACAGGGGGCCTAAGAGAGACCCAGTACTTC.

This clonotype was observed a few times. The chain employs TRBV6-1 and TRBJ1-5; possibly TRBD1 for D (5 bases). The CDR3 is made up of 15 amino acids. Deletions cut 2 bases from V and 9 bases from J, with 17 bases between. Germline CDR1 reads MNHNS; CDR2 reads SASEGT. CDR3 sequence reads: CASSEYRSGLRPQHF. The CDR3 DNA reads as TGTGCCAGCAGTGAATATCGGTCAGGGCTCCGGCCCCAGCATTTT.

This clonotype was observed at least ten times. The chain joins TRBV5-4 to TRBJ2-1; 9 positions match TRBD2. V lost 2 bases and J lost 6; bases outside the gene matches: 9. Germline CDR1 reads SGHNT; CDR2 reads YYREEE (reference sequence). The CDR3 has 16 residues. The CDR3 here is CASSLRGGARVNEQFF. CDR3 DNA: TGTGCCAGCAGCTTACGCGGGGGGGCTAGGGTCAATGAGCAGTTCTTC.

Points on this clonotype: A much larger clone differs from this one at a single base, so this may be a read error. This chain links TRBV19 with TRBJ2-7; 8 nucleotides line up with TRBD2. Looked up from germline, CDR1 is LNHDA and CDR2 is SQIVND (reference sequence). The CDR3 totals 12 residues. Here the CDR3 reads CASSSGRYEQCV. The CDR3 DNA follows: TGTGCCAGTAGTAGCGGGAGGTACGAGCAGTGCGTC.

This chain uses TRBV7-9 with TRBJ1-1; tentative D call: TRBD1 (6 bases). The CDR3 consists of 13 residues. Trimming took off 6 bases at V and 6 bases at J, with 14 bases between the two ends. Germline lookup yields CDR1 SEHNR and CDR2 FQNEAQ (reference sequence). The CDR3 protein is CASRGQGLPEAFF. DNA for the CDR3: TGTGCCAGCAGAGGGCAGGGGTTGCCTGAAGCTTTCTTT. Based on the CDR3 plus reference TRBV7-9 and TRBJ1-1, the full variable domain is DTGVSQNPRHKITKRGQNVTFRCDPISEHNRLYWYRQTLGQGPEFLTYFQNEAQLEKSRLLSDRFSAERPKGSFSTLEIQRTEQGDSAMYLCASRGQGLPEAFFGQGTRLTVV.

In its sample, this clonotype is medium-sized. This rearrangement joins TRBV6-5 to TRBJ2-7, with 8 positions matching TRBD1. Per germline, CDR1 MNHEY and CDR2 SVGAGI. This CDR3 has 14 residues. V trimming: 9 bases; J trimming: 0 bases; junction bases outside the gene matches: 7. CDR3 in amino acids: CASHKDRASYEQYF. In DNA, the CDR3 is TGTGCCAGTCATAAGGACAGGGCCTCCTACGAGCAGTACTTC.

V is TRBV5-1 and J is TRBJ1-1; D is undetermined. This CDR3 contains 14 residues. The V gene lost 0 bases and the J gene lost 0 bases, with 6 bases spanning the gap. Looked up from germline, CDR1 is SGHRS and CDR2 is YFSETQ. CDR3 DNA: TGCGCCAGCAGCTTGGGGGAGGTGAACACTGAAGCTTTCTTT. Translated: CASSLGEVNTEAFF.

By its share, this clonotype is medium-sized. The genes are TRBV27 and TRBJ1-1; D not certain. The germline gives CDR1 MNHEY, CDR2 SMNVEV (reference sequence). V was shortened by 9 bases and J by 0 bases, with 20 bases between the two germline ends. The CDR3 contains 16 residues. The CDR3 here is CASNPLSGLVNTEAFF. Written as DNA, the CDR3 is TGTGCCAGTAACCCTTTGAGTGGCCTAGTGAACACTGAAGCTTTCTTT.

In its sample, this clonotype ranks as medium-sized. The chain uses TRBV6-6 and TRBJ2-3, with no clear D. Germline-derived CDR1 and CDR2 are MNHNY and SVGAGI (reference sequence). This CDR3 comprises 13 residues. V lost 6 bases, J lost 2 bases, and 9 bases lay in between. The CDR3 DNA sequence: TGTGCCAGCAGACCCGGGCCCACAGATACGCAGTATTTT. Translation gives CASRPGPTDTQYF.

This clonotype is medium-sized within its sample. The chain is built from TRBV27 and TRBJ2-1; 11 bases agree with TRBD2. The junction had 6 bases not matched to a gene; V was cut back by 6 bases and J by 8 bases. This CDR3 contains 14 residues. Germline-derived CDR1 and CDR2 are MNHEY and SMNVEV (reference sequence). The CDR3 DNA reads TGTGCCAGCAGACTAGCGGGAGCGCTACATGAGCAGTTCTTC. Translation gives CASRLAGALHEQFF.

The genes are TRBV6-5 and TRBJ1-1, with D perhaps matching TRBD1 (5 bases). Germline values: CDR1 MNHEY, CDR2 SVGAGI. The CDR3 runs 11 residues. The V end lost 6 bases, the J end lost 11 bases, and 13 bases lay between the germline ends. CDR3 sequence reads: CASRSVWGAFF. The CDR3 DNA reads as TGTGCCAGCAGATCTGTCTGGGGGGCTTTCTTT.

This clonotype was seen a few times. The chain joins TRBV5-4 to TRBJ2-2; unclear D gene. This CDR3 has 13 residues. V dropped 1 base and J dropped 4 bases, with 5 bases sitting between them. Germline CDR1 and CDR2: SGHNT and YYREEE (reference sequence). The CDR3 DNA sequence: TGTGCCAGCAGCTTGCAGCCCACCGGGGAGCTGTTTTTT. Protein product: CASSLQPTGELFF.

The V call is TRBV6-2 or TRBV6-3, the J call TRBJ2-1, with TRBD1 as a possible D gene (6 bases). Trimming removed 10 bases from V and 7 bases from J, with 23 bases in between. The CDR3 extends over 15 amino acids. Germline-derived CDR1 and CDR2 are MNHEY and SVGEGT. CDR3 protein: CATRDTDLGSNEQFF. CDR3 DNA: TGTGCCACCCGGGACACCGACCTTGGTTCGAATGAGCAGTTCTTC.

Remarks on this clonotype: Since a much larger clone is just one base distant, this may be a read error. The rearrangement joins TRBV6-1 to TRBJ1-5; D unresolved. The germline V and J ends were trimmed by 5 bases and 6 bases, with 14 bases remaining between them. Germline CDR1 reads MNHNS; CDR2 reads SASEGT. The CDR3 totals 14 residues. The CDR3 bases are TGTGCCAGCAGTCCGTGCCGGGGAGGTCAGCCCCAGCATTTT. The encoded protein is CASSPCRGGQPQHF.

Only a few counts were recorded for this clonotype. This chain links TRBV27 with TRBJ2-7; 10 bases agree with TRBD1. This CDR3 has 15 residues. Losses at the gene ends were 2 bases for V and 1 base for J; bases not matched to a gene: 2. Germline V gene data show CDR1 as MNHEY and CDR2 as SMNVEV (reference sequence). As DNA, the CDR3 is TGTGCCAGCAGTTTAGGACAGGGGGAATCCTACGAGCAGTACTTC. It specifies CASSLGQGESYEQYF.

Comment on this clonotype: Since a much larger clone is just one base distant, this may be a read error. The chain links TRBV5-4 to TRBJ1-1; D gene ambiguous. In germline, CDR1 is SGHNT, CDR2 YYREEE (reference sequence). Between the trimmed V and J ends, which lost 1 base and 1 base, there was a span of 2 bases. This CDR3 has 12 amino acids. CDR3 coding DNA: TGTGCCAGCAGCTTGTGGAACACTGAAGCTTTCTTT. This encodes CASSLWNTEAFF.

This clonotype is categorized as medium-sized. The rearrangement uses TRBV6-2 or TRBV6-3 and TRBJ1-2, with D perhaps matching TRBD1 (6 bases). Trimming pared 2 bases from V and 5 bases from J, leaving 12 bases between. The CDR3 has 14 amino acids. CDR1 is MNHEY, CDR2 SVGEGT, per germline. This CDR3 is CASSYGRGGYGYTF. CDR3 nucleotides: TGTGCCAGCAGTTACGGCAGGGGCGGGTATGGCTACACCTTC.

As concerns this clonotype: With a much larger clone just one base away, this may be a read error. The chain is built from TRBV27 and TRBJ1-6, with D possibly matching TRBD1 (6 bases). The CDR3 consists of 15 residues. Germline assignment: CDR1 MNHEY and CDR2 SMNVEV (reference sequence). CDR3 nucleotide sequence: TGTGCCAGCAGAATTAACAGGGATTATAATACACCCCTCCACTTT. Translated, it gives CASRINRDYNTPLHF.